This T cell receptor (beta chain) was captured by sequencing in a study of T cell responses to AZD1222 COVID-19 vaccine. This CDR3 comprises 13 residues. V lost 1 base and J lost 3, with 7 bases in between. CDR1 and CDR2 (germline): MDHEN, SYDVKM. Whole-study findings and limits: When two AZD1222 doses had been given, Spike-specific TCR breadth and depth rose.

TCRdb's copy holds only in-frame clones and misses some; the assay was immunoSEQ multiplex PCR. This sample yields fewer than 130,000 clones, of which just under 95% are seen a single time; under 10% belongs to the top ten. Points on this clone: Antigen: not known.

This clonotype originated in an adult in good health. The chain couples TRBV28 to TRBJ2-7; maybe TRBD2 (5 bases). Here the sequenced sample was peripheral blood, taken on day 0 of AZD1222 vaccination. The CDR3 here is CASSLSGIYEQYF. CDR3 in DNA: TGTGCCAGCAGTTTATCGGGAATCTACGAGCAGTACTTC.